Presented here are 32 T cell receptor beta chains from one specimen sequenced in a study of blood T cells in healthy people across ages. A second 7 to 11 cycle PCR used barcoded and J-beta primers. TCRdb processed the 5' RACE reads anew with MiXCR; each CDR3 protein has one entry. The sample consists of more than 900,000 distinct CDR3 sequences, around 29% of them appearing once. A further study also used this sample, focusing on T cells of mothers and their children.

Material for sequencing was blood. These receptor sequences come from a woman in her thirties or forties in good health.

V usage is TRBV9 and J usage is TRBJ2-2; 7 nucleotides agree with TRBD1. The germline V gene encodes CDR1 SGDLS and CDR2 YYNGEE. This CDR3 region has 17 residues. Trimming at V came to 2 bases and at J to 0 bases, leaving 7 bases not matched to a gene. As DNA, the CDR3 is TGTGCCAGCAGCGTTCCTACAGGGGCGCCGAACACCGGGGAGCTGTTTTTT. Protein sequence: CASSVPTGAPNTGELFF. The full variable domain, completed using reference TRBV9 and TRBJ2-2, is DSGVTQTPKHLITATGQRVTLRCSPRSGDLSVYWYQQSLDQGLQFLIQYYNGEERAKGNILERFSAQQFPDLHSELNLSSLELGDSALYFCASSVPTGAPNTGELFFGEGSRLTVL.

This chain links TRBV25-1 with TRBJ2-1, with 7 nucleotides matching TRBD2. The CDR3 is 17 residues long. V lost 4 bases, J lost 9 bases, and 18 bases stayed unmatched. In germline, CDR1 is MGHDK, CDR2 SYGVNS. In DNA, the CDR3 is TGTGCCAGCAGTGCAACTAGAGCGGGGAGGGCCACAAGTGAGCAGTTCTTC. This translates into CASSATRAGRATSEQFF.

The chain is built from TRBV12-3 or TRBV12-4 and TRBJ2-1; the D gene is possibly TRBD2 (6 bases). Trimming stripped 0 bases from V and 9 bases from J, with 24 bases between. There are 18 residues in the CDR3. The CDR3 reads CASSLARGRWGSYGEQFF. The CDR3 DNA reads TGTGCCAGCAGTTTAGCGCGAGGGAGGTGGGGCTCATATGGTGAGCAGTTCTTC.

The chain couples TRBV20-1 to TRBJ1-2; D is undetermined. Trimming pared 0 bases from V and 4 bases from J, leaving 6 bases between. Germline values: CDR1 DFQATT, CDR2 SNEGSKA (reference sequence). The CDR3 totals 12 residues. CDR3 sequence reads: CSARDSLYGYTF. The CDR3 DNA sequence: TGCAGTGCTAGAGATTCTCTCTATGGCTACACCTTC.

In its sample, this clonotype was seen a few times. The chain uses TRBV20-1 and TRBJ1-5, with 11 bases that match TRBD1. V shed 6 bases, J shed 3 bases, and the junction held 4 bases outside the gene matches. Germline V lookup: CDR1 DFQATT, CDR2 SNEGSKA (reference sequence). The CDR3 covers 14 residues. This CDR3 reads CSAPGQGDNQPQHF. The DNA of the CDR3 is TGCAGTGCCCCGGGACAGGGGGACAATCAGCCCCAGCATTTT.

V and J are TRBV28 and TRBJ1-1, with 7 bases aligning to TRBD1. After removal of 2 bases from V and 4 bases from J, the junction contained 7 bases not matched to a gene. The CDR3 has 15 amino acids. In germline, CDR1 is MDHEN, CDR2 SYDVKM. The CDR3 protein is CASSLVTGSGTEAFF. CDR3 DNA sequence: TGTGCCAGCAGTTTAGTGACAGGGTCGGGCACTGAAGCTTTCTTT.

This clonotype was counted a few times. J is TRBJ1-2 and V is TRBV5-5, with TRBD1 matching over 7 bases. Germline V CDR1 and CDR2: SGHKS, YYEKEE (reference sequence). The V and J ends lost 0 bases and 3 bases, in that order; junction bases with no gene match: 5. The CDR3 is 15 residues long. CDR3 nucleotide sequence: TGTGCCAGCAGCTTGGGCCCGGGACAGCACTATGGCTACACCTTC. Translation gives CASSLGPGQHYGYTF.

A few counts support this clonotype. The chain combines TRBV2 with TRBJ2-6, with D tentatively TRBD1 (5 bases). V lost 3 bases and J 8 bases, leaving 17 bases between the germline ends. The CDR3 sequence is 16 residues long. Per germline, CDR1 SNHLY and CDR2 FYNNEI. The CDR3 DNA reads TGTGCCAGCAGTGACCGTGGCAGGGTTTTTACCAACGTCCTGACTTTC. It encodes CASSDRGRVFTNVLTF.

This CDR3 reads CASSYYQYNEQFF. For the CDR3, the DNA is TGTGCCAGCAGTTATTACCAGTACAATGAGCAGTTCTTC. The chain combines TRBV6-6 with TRBJ2-1; no firm D call. Germline V lookup: CDR1 MNHNY, CDR2 SVGAGI (reference sequence). The V end lost 3 bases, the J end lost 4 bases, and 7 bases lay between the germline ends. The CDR3 runs to 13 residues.

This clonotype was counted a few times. As DNA, the CDR3 is TGTGCCAGCAGAACCAGGGTTAATGAAAAACTGTTTTTT. Translating gives CASRTRVNEKLFF. This chain uses TRBV12-3 or TRBV12-4 with TRBJ1-4; D is perhaps TRBD1 (5 bases). This CDR3 region has 13 residues. The ends were cut back, 6 bases at V and 4 bases at J, with 9 bases in the middle.

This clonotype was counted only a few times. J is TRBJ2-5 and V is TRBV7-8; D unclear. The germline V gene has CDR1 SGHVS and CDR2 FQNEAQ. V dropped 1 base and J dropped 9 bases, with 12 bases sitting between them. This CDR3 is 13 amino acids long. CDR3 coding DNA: TGTGCCAGCAGCTTAGAGCTGGATGGGGCCCAGTACTTC. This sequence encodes CASSLELDGAQYF.

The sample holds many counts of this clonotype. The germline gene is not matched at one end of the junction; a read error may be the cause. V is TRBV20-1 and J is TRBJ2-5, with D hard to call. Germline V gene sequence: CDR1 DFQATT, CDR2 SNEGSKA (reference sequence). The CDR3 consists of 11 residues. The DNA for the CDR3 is TGCAGTGCTAGTCCTAATGTGACCCCGAGTTTC. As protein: CSASPNVTPSF.

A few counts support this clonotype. CDR3 nucleotide sequence: TGTGCCAGCAGCCTTGGTAGGGCTGGGGCCAACGTCCTGACTTTC. Encoded protein: CASSLGRAGANVLTF. The rearrangement links TRBV12-3 or TRBV12-4 to TRBJ2-6, with D unclear. The CDR3 totals 15 residues. Between the trimmed V and J ends, which lost 6 bases and 2 bases, there was a span of 11 bases.

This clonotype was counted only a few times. The CDR3 region is CASGLSGGDEQFF. CDR3 coding DNA: TGTGCTAGTGGTTTGTCAGGGGGCGATGAGCAGTTCTTC. The rearrangement joins TRBV12-5 to TRBJ2-1, with 8 bases that match TRBD1. Germline-derived CDR1 and CDR2 are LGHNT and FRNRAP. The CDR3 covers 13 residues. Trimming removed 2 bases from V and 8 bases from J; junction bases left unmatched: 2.

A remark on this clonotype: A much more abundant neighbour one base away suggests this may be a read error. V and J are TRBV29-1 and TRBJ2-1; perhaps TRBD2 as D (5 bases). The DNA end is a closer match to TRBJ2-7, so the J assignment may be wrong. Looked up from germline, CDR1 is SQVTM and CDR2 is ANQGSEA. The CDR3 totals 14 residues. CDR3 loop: CSVDGSSSYNEQYF. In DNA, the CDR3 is TGCAGCGTTGATGGGTCTAGCTCCTACAATGAGCAGTACTTC.

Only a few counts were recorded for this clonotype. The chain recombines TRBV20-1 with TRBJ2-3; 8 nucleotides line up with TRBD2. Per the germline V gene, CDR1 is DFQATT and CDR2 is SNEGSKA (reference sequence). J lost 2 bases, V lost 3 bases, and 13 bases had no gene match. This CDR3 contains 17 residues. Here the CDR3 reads CSASPGLGGGLTDTQYF. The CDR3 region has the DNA TGCAGTGCTAGTCCCGGCCTTGGCGGGGGGCTCACAGATACGCAGTATTTT.

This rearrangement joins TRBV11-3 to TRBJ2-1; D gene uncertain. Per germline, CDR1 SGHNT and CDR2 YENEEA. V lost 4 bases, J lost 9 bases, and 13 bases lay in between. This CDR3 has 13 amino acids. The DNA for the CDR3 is TGTGCCAGCAGCTCATTTGGGGTGGGTGAGCAGTTCTTC. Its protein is CASSSFGVGEQFF.

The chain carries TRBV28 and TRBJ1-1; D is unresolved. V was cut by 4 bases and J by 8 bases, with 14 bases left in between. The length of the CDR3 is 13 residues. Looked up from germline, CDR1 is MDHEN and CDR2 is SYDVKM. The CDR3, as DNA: TGTGCCAGCAGTTCACCCCAGGACGGGGAAGCTTTCTTT. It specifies CASSSPQDGEAFF. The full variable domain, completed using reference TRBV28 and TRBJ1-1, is DVKVTQSSRYLVKRTGEKVFLECVQDMDHENMFWYRQDPGLGLRLIYFSYDVKMKEKGDIPEGYSVSREKKERFSLILESASTNQTSMYLCASSSPQDGEAFFGQGTRLTVV.

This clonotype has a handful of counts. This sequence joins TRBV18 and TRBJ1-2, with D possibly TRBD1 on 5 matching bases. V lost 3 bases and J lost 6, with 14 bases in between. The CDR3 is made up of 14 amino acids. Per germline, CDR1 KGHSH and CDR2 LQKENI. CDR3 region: CASSPGGARDGYTF. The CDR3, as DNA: TGTGCCAGCTCACCGGGCGGGGCAAGAGATGGCTACACCTTC. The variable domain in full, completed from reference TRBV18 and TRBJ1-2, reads NAGVMQNPRHLVRRRGQEARLRCSPMKGHSHVYWYRQLPEEGLKFMVYLQKENIIDESGMPKERFSAEFPKEGPSILRIQQVVRGDSAAYFCASSPGGARDGYTFGSGTRLTVV.

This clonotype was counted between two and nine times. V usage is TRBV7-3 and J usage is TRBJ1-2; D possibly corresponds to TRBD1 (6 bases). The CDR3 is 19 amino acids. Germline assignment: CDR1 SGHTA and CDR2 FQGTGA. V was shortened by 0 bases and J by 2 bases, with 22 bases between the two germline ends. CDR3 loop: CASSLTSGRGLVRNYGYTF. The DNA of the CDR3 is TGTGCCAGCAGCTTAACGTCTGGAAGGGGGTTAGTCAGGAACTATGGCTACACCTTC. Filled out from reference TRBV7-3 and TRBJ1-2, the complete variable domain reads GAGVSQTPSNKVTEKGKYVELRCDPISGHTALYWYRQSLGQGPEFLIYFQGTGAADDSGLPNDRFFAVRPEGSVSTLKIQRTERGDSAVYLCASSLTSGRGLVRNYGYTFGSGTRLTVV.

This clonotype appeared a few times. The CDR3 here is CASSSLLENIQYF. Written as DNA, the CDR3 is TGTGCCAGCAGTTCCCTTCTAGAAAACATTCAGTACTTC. This chain joins TRBV27 and TRBJ2-4; the D is unclear. The length of the CDR3 is 13 residues. In germline, CDR1 is MNHEY, CDR2 SMNVEV (reference sequence). Between the trimmed V and J ends, which lost 4 bases and 5 bases, there was a span of 9 bases.

The CDR3 DNA reads as TGTGCCAGCAGCTTTCGGGGGAGAGGGGATACGCAGTATTTT. It is translated as CASSFRGRGDTQYF. The chain is built from TRBV5-5 and TRBJ2-3; perhaps TRBD2 as D (6 bases). CDR1 SGHKS and CDR2 YYEKEE come from the germline V gene (reference sequence). V was trimmed by 2 bases and J by 6 bases, leaving 13 bases between them. The CDR3 runs 14 residues.

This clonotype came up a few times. CDR3 coding DNA: TGTGCCAGCAGTGAATTGGAGCCCCCAGATACGCAGTATTTT. Amino acid sequence: CASSELEPPDTQYF. J is TRBJ2-3 and V is TRBV25-1; D is undetermined. Germline loops: CDR1 MGHDK, CDR2 SYGVNS. The V gene lost 1 base and the J gene lost 4 bases, with 9 bases spanning the gap. The length of the CDR3 is 14 residues.

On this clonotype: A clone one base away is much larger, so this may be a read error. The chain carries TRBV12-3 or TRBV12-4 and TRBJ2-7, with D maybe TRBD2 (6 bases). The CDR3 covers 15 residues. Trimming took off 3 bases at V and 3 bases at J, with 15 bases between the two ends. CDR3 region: CASSLWRGNSYEQYF. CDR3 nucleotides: TGTGCCAGCAGTTTGTGGCGGGGAAATAGCTACGAGCAGTACTTC.

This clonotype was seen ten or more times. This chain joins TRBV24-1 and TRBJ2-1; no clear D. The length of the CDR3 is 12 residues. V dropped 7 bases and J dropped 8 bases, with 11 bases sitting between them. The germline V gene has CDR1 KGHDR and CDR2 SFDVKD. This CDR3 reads CATSLTNHEQFF. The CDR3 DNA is TGTGCCACCAGCCTAACAAACCATGAGCAGTTCTTC.

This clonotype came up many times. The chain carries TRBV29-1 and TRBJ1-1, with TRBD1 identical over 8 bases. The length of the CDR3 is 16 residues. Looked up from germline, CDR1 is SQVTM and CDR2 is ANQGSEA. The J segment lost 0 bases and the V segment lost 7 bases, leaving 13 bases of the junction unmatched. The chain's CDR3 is CSAKRTGTNMNTEAFF. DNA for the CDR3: TGCAGCGCCAAAAGGACAGGGACTAATATGAACACTGAAGCTTTCTTT.

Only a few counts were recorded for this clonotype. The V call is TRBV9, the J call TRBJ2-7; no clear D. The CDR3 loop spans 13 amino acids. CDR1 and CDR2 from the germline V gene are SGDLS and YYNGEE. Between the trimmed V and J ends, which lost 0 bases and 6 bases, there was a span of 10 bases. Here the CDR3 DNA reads TGTGCCAGCAGCGTAGGGATAAACTCCGAGCAGTACTTC. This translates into CASSVGINSEQYF.

The CDR3 DNA reads TGTGCCAGCTCACCACCGTCCCAGGGGATAATAGGTGAGCAGTACTTC. This encodes CASSPPSQGIIGEQYF. This sequence joins TRBV18 and TRBJ2-4, with D perhaps matching TRBD1 (6 bases). The CDR3 extends over 16 amino acids. Trimming pared 0 bases from V and 13 bases from J, leaving 22 bases between. Germline V gene lookup returns CDR1 KGHSH and CDR2 LQKENI.

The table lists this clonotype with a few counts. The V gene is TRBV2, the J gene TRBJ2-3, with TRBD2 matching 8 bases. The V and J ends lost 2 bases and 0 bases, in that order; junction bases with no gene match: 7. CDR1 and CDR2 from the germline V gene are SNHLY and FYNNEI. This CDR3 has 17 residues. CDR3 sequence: CASSESRGGLSTDTQYF. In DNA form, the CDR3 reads TGTGCCAGCAGTGAATCACGGGGGGGCCTTAGCACAGATACGCAGTATTTT.

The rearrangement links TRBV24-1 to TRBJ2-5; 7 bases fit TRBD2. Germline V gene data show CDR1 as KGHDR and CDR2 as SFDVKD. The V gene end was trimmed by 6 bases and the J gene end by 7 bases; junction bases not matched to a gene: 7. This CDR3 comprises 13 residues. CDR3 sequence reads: CATSNPGLSTQYF. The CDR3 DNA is TGTGCCACCAGTAATCCGGGACTATCGACCCAGTACTTC.

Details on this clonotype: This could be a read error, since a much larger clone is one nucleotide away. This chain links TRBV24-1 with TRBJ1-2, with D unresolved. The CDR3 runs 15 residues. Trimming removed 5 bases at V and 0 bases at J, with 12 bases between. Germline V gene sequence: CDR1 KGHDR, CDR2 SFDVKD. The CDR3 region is CATSGAAATNYGYTF. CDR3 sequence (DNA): TGTGCCACCAGTGGGGCAGCGGCAACTAACTATGGCTACACCTTC.

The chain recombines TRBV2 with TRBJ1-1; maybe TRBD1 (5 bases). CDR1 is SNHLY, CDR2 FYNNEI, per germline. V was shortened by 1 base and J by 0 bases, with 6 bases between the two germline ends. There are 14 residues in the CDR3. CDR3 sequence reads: CASSEDRMNTEAFF. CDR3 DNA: TGTGCCAGCAGTGAAGACAGGATGAACACTGAAGCTTTCTTT.